These 5 T cell receptor beta chains were sequenced from one sample in a study of beta chain features in type 1 diabetes. cDNA synthesis used the whole RNA isolate, giving expressed TCRB sequences. Profiling relied on immunoSEQ multiplex PCR, and the TCRdb table lists in-frame clones only, not all of them. The profile shows hundreds of thousands of clones, 12% to 15% of them singletons. Sequencing was carried out using central memory CD4+ T cells from blood. The source is a young man in good health.

The V gene is TRBV9, the J gene TRBJ2-1; the match to TRBD2 covers 12 bases. Looked up from germline, CDR1 is SGDLS and CDR2 is YYNGEE. The CDR3 sequence is 15 residues long. V shed 2 bases, J shed 10 bases, and the junction held 7 bases outside the gene matches. The chain's CDR3 is CASSVASGGAAEQFF. DNA for the CDR3: TGTGCCAGCAGCGTTGCTAGCGGGGGGGCCGCGGAGCAGTTCTTC.

This clone has just a few counts. The chain recombines TRBV6-6 with TRBJ1-2; TRBD1 is a possible D gene (6 bases). This CDR3 spans 16 amino acids. V shed 6 bases and J shed 9 bases, with 26 bases lying between them. CDR1 and CDR2 from the germline V gene are MNHNY and SVGAGI (reference sequence). CDR3 DNA sequence: TGTGCCAGCAGGGACGGGCAGGGGTCAGGGCCCATGCGCTACACCTTC. It specifies CASRDGQGSGPMRYTF.

This clone was recorded a few times. CDR3 sequence reads: CASSQDISVGQSTDTQYF. CDR3 nucleotide sequence: TGCGCCAGCAGCCAAGATATTAGCGTCGGCCAAAGCACAGATACGCAGTATTTT. The rearrangement links TRBV4-3 to TRBJ2-3; the D gene is possibly TRBD2 (5 bases). The germline V and J ends were trimmed by 0 bases and 0 bases, with 16 bases remaining between them. CDR1 and CDR2 from the germline V gene are LGHNA and YSLEER. This CDR3 is built from 18 residues.

The chain uses TRBV27 and TRBJ2-5, with TRBD2 identical over 9 bases. The CDR3 consists of 15 residues. V was clipped by 1 base and J by 1 base; unmatched bases: 1. Per germline, CDR1 MNHEY and CDR2 SMNVEV (reference sequence). CDR3 bases: TGTGCCAGCAGTTTATTGACTAGCGGCCAAGAGACCCAGTACTTC. Protein sequence: CASSLLTSGQETQYF.

The chain couples TRBV18 to TRBJ1-4; D is ambiguous. The CDR3 length is 11 residues. V was trimmed by 5 bases and J by 8 bases, leaving 6 bases between them. In germline, CDR1 is KGHSH, CDR2 LQKENI. The CDR3, as DNA: TGTGCCAGCTCAATCGGCGAAAAACTGTTTTTT. This codes for CASSIGEKLFF. The variable domain in full, completed from reference TRBV18 and TRBJ1-4, reads NAGVMQNPRHLVRRRGQEARLRCSPMKGHSHVYWYRQLPEEGLKFMVYLQKENIIDESGMPKERFSAEFPKEGPSILRIQQVVRGDSAAYFCASSIGEKLFFGSGTQLSVL.